This T cell receptor beta chain was documented in a study of blood T cells in healthy people across ages. Combining a sample-barcoded 5' primer with a J-beta primer mix, a second PCR ran for about 6 to 11 cycles. From the 5' RACE reads, TCRdb called clonotypes with MiXCR, one entry per CDR3 protein. The table has 1.5 million to 2 million distinct CDR3 sequences, around half seen once; the top ten hold less than 2.5%. The ends lost 6 bases at V and 4 bases at J; junction bases unmatched: 10. Per germline, CDR1 KGHSH and CDR2 LQKENI. The CDR3 covers 15 residues. Sequencing was carried out using blood. The clonotype originates from a woman aged 40-49 years in good health. This rearrangement joins TRBV18 to TRBJ2-5, with 8 bases fitting TRBD1. The CDR3 coding sequence is TGTGCCAGCTCCCCCCTCGGACAGGGCGCAGAGACCCAGTACTTC. This sequence encodes CASSPLGQGAETQYF.